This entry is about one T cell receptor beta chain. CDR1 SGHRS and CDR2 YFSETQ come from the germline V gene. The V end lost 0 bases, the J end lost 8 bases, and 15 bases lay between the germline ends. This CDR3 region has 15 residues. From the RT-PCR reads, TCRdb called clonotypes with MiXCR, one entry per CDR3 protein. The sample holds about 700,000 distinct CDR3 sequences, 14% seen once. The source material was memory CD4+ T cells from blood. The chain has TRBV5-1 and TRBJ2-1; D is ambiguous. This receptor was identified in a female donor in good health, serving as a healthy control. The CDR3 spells CASSLEDGRNDEQFF. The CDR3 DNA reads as TGCGCCAGCAGCTTGGAAGACGGCAGGAACGATGAGCAGTTCTTC.